This section outlines one TCR beta chain sequence together with its context. The data belong to a study of blood T cell repertoires in COVID-19. Those enrolled in Seattle joined during active infection and were followed longitudinally afterward. The CDR3 totals 13 residues. As originally analysed: By means of reference gene primer amplification, nucleated cell counts were estimated. The data were produced by immunoSEQ multiplex PCR, yet TCRdb's version contains in-frame clones alone and is incomplete. V, J and clone size are those of that table, while D and trimming were read from the DNA. Here the sample spans fewer than 600,000 clones, roughly 87% being singletons.

The receptor was derived from a man between 18 and 29 years old with COVID-19, enrolled during active disease. The sequenced sample consisted of peripheral blood. The gene calls are TRBV12-1 and TRBJ2-1; the table's D gene call, TRBD1, was not cross checked with the DNA. TRBV12-1 counts as a pseudogene. The CDR3 DNA sequence: TGTGCCAGCAGCTTTCTCGCGACAAATGAGCAGTTCTTC. Its protein is CASSFLATNEQFF.